The table lists the clone carrying this TCR beta chain with many counts. Its antigen is currently unknown. A second PCR of about 6 to 12 cycles used a sample-barcoded 5' primer and a J-beta primer mix. Each cDNA molecule received a tag from a template-switch adaptor that had 12 random nucleotides. TCRdb used MiXCR to reprocess the 5' RACE reads, holding one entry per CDR3 protein. The sample records about 1.7 million distinct CDR3 sequences, 25% to 30% being singletons. Per the germline V gene, CDR1 is LGHNA and CDR2 is YSLEER. J gave up 4 bases and V 4 bases, and 6 bases lay outside the gene matches. The CDR3 sequence is 15 residues long. This entry belongs to a study of blood T cells in healthy people across ages. The study, taken as a whole, reports: Without sorted subsets, naive and antigen-experienced compartments could not be conclusively compared.

The gene calls are TRBV4-3 and TRBJ2-7, with 11 bases lining up with TRBD2. This sequence originates from a woman in her thirties in good health. Material: blood. Here the CDR3 DNA reads TGCGCCAGCAGCCTAACTAGCGGGAGTTGGTACGAGCAGTACTTC. Protein sequence: CASSLTSGSWYEQYF.